This TCR beta chain derives from a study of T cell changes during pregnancy in multiple sclerosis. The CDR3 sequence is 15 residues long. V lost 3 bases and J lost 0; bases outside the gene matches: 4. Per the germline V gene, CDR1 is MNHNS and CDR2 is SASEGT. Clones were sequenced by immunoSEQ multiplex PCR, and TCRdb holds only the in-frame ones, with some missing. The table shows around 69,000 clones, with roughly 93% occurring only once. Sequences were derived from peripheral blood, sampled in the third trimester of pregnancy. The source of this sequence is a female donor with multiple sclerosis, enrolled in a pregnancy study. V is TRBV6-1 and J is TRBJ1-1; 7 nucleotides agree with TRBD1. The CDR3 spells CASSDRTGLNTEAFF. The CDR3 DNA reads TGTGCCAGCAGTGACCGGACAGGTCTGAACACTGAAGCTTTCTTT.